One sample yielded the 5 T cell receptor beta chains listed below, sequenced in a study of preoperative IRX-2 immunotherapy in early breast cancer. Treatment denoted: preoperative locoregional IRX-2 cytokine immunotherapy. The repertoire was sequenced with immunoSEQ multiplex PCR; TCRdb's copy has only in-frame clones and lacks some. The sample records about 98,000 clones, roughly 89% being singletons. Sample: tumor tissue, taken after IRX-2 immunotherapy. The receptors shown here come from a human donor with breast cancer.

The chain links TRBV2 to TRBJ1-1, with 8 bases identical to TRBD1. Trimming took 6 bases from V and 4 from J; bases not matched to a gene: 7. CDR3 length: 14 amino acids. Germline CDR1 and CDR2: SNHLY and FYNNEI. The CDR3 loop is CASRYATGGTEAFF. Here the CDR3 DNA reads TGTGCCAGCAGATACGCCACAGGGGGCACTGAAGCTTTCTTT.

V and J are TRBV28 and TRBJ2-6; perhaps TRBD1 as D (6 bases). V was shortened by 6 bases and J by 2 bases, with 8 bases between the two germline ends. From germline, CDR1 is MDHEN and CDR2 SYDVKM. The CDR3 totals 14 residues. CDR3 sequence: CASRSGAGANVLTF. CDR3 coding DNA: TGTGCCAGCAGATCAGGGGCTGGGGCCAACGTCCTGACTTTC.

The CDR3 spells CAWKDMRNEQFF. The CDR3 DNA reads as TGTGCCTGGAAGGACATGCGGAATGAGCAGTTCTTC. V and J are TRBV30 and TRBJ2-1; tentatively, D is TRBD1 (5 bases). Between the trimmed V and J ends, which lost 4 bases and 7 bases, there was a span of 11 bases. Germline values: CDR1 GTSNPN, CDR2 SVGIG (reference sequence). The CDR3 loop spans 12 amino acids. Full variable domain (rest looked up from reference TRBV30 and TRBJ2-1): SQTIHQWPATLVQPVGSPLSLECTVEGTSNPNLYWYRQAAGRGLQLLFYSVGIGQISSEVPQNLSASRPQDRQFILSSKKLLLSDSGFYLCAWKDMRNEQFFGPGTRLTVL.

This rearrangement joins TRBV6-8 to TRBJ2-1, with D tentatively TRBD1 or TRBD2 (6 bases each). The V end lost 3 bases, the J end lost 0 bases, and 9 bases lay between the germline ends. Germline V CDR1 and CDR2: MNHGY, SAAAGT. The length of the CDR3 is 15 residues. CDR3 protein: CASSYGGLSYNEQFF. The CDR3 DNA reads as TGTGCCAGCAGTTATGGGGGGCTCTCCTACAATGAGCAGTTCTTC.

The rearrangement links TRBV19 to TRBJ1-1; a weak D match, TRBD1 (6 bases). This CDR3 contains 14 residues. The germline CDR1 and CDR2 sequences are LNHDA and SQIVND (reference sequence). The V and J ends lost 2 bases and 7 bases respectively, with 14 bases between them. As DNA, the CDR3 is TGTGCCAGTAGTATAAAGGGGGGCGGAGGTGAAGCTTTCTTT. Translated, it gives CASSIKGGGGEAFF. Filled out from reference TRBV19 and TRBJ1-1, the complete variable domain reads DGGITQSPKYLFRKEGQNVTLSCEQNLNHDAMYWYRQDPGQGLRLIYYSQIVNDFQKGDIAEGYSVSREKKESFPLTVTSAQKNPTAFYLCASSIKGGGGEAFFGQGTRLTVV.